Listed here is a single T cell receptor beta chain. It lacks a known antigen. No clone much larger than this one lies a single base away; base qualities are absent. The CDR3 contains 13 residues, cysteine and phenylalanine counted. This entry keeps only the CDR3 DNA: 39 bases, framed from base 1. For CDR1 and CDR2, the germline V gene lists SNHLY and FYNNEI. V is pared back by 7 bases and J by 4 bases, with 13 bases lying between the germline termini. Whole blood was collected in K2EDTA tubes by collaborating institutions according to the institutions' own protocols. For TCRbeta analysis, collaborators shipped samples in one of three forms: frozen whole blood, isolated PBMCs, or DNA extracted from either of those sample types. The sample originates from a study of blood T cell repertoires in COVID-19 (dated by TCRdb to 2020 to 2022). Regarding the research as a whole: Samples from collaborators originated in the United States, Italy and Spain and spanned both the acute and convalescent phases of COVID-19. The material from the prospective study consisted of cDNA or gDNA derived from T cells, B-cell-depleted T cells, or PBMCs. Nearly every sample came with metadata listing a de-identified subject ID, COVID-19 status, age in years and sex. The dataset comprised deeply sampled blood TCRbeta repertoires from subjects exposed to, actively infected with, or recovered from COVID-19. The repertoires were released in a freely available public database intended as a resource for research on the immune response to SARS-CoV-2. Samples came from the ongoing ImmuneRACE study (first 160 participants) plus 1,254 subjects from 6 global collaborators. HLA class I and class II types, where available, came from metadata supplied by the sample provider rather than from assay-based typing. What the authors observed across the whole study: Clinical and demographic metadata were provided uncurated, with the amount varying by source and participant.

TCRbeta CDR3 regions were amplified from genomic DNA by means of the immunoSEQ Assay, a bias-controlled multiplex PCR. On the authors' methods: The number of nucleated cells in each sample was estimated from the amplification of reference gene primers within the assay. To quantify the absolute abundance of each unique TCRbeta CDR3 rearrangement, sequence reads were collapsed and filtered. For each sample, productive Simpson clonality was calculated as the square root of Simpson's diversity index across productive rearrangements. The immuneACCESS repertoire file appears here via TCRdb, limited to in-frame rearrangements. These files lack a portion of the clones; in checked studies, under half of the deficit traces to unresolved V genes, and the cause of the others is not known. V, J and clone size are taken as reported in that table, and D and trimming were inferred from the DNA itself. This sample lists around 100,000 clones; about 91% were detected once. The top ten clones comprise 1.8% of the sample.

The receptor comes from a human donor with active COVID-19. The donor label of this sample is uncertain. Sequencing was done on a sample of peripheral blood. Recombination linked TRBV2 to TRBJ2-5; a weak D assignment points to TRBD1 (5 bases agree). At the DNA level, the sequence is TGTGCCAGCACCCAAAACAGGATAGAGACCCAGTACTTC. This translates into CASTQNRIETQYF.